This passage covers 15 T cell receptor beta chains from one sample sequenced in a study of CD8 T cells in Susac syndrome. The authors reverse transcribed roughly 0.5 to 1 ug RNA with random hexamers. TCRdb ran MiXCR on the immunoSEQ multiplex PCR reads and lists one entry per CDR3 protein. The sample comprises 150,000 to 200,000 distinct CDR3 sequences, 90% to 95% of which are singletons, and around 0.1% rests with the top ten. Sequencing was done on a sample of CD4+ T cells from PBMCs. These receptors originate from a human donor with Susac syndrome.

This chain joins TRBV20-1 and TRBJ2-5, with 8 bases fitting TRBD2. This CDR3 is 16 amino acids long. Germline V CDR1 and CDR2: DFQATT, SNEGSKA (reference sequence). With V trimmed by 2 bases and J by 6 bases, 14 bases remained unmatched. CDR3 in amino acids: CSARRQREMGGKTQYF. CDR3 in DNA: TGCAGTGCTAGAAGACAGCGGGAGATGGGCGGTAAGACCCAGTACTTC.

In DNA form, the CDR3 reads TGTGCCTGGAGTTCCCCAGGGTCCTATGGCTACACCTTC. This codes for CAWSSPGSYGYTF. This chain uses TRBV30 with TRBJ1-2; a weak D match, TRBD1 (5 bases). The CDR3 is 13 amino acids. Trimming stripped 2 bases from V and 4 bases from J, with 11 bases between. Germline CDR1 GTSNPN, CDR2 SVGIG (reference sequence).

This clonotype was seen just once. The rearrangement links TRBV29-1 to TRBJ1-5; D uncertain. The CDR3 covers 13 residues. Trimming left V 1 base short and J 6 bases short, with 10 bases between. Germline loops: CDR1 SQVTM, CDR2 ANQGSEA. Here the CDR3 reads CSVEVEAAQPQHF. CDR3 nucleotides: TGCAGCGTTGAAGTCGAGGCGGCTCAGCCCCAGCATTTT.

V is TRBV7-2 and J is TRBJ2-3; no reliable D call. The CDR3 spans 13 residues. Germline values: CDR1 SGHTA, CDR2 FQGNSA. Deletions cut 2 bases from V and 4 bases from J, with 7 bases between. CDR3 DNA: TGTGCCAGCAGCTTAAAGGGCGCAGATACGCAGTATTTT. It is translated as CASSLKGADTQYF.

V and J are TRBV19 and TRBJ1-5, with 9 bases matching TRBD1. The CDR3 sequence is 14 residues long. The V gene end was trimmed by 9 bases and the J gene end by 1 base; junction bases not matched to a gene: 4. Germline V CDR1 and CDR2: LNHDA, SQIVND (reference sequence). Written as DNA, the CDR3 is TGTGCCAGCGGGGACAGGGCAAGCAATCAGCCCCAGCATTTT. It encodes CASGDRASNQPQHF.

V is TRBV7-6 and J is TRBJ2-3; maybe TRBD1 (6 bases). CDR1 and CDR2 from the germline V gene are SGHVS and FNYEAQ. The CDR3 length is 15 residues. Trimming took off 4 bases at V and 4 bases at J, with 15 bases between the two ends. The CDR3 here is CASSSRRGRPDTQYF. The CDR3 DNA follows: TGTGCCAGCAGCTCTCGCAGGGGCCGCCCAGATACGCAGTATTTT.

The chain couples TRBV12-3 or TRBV12-4 to TRBJ1-5; D might be TRBD1 (5 bases). The CDR3 loop spans 14 amino acids. V lost 2 bases and J lost 7, with 12 bases in between. The CDR3: CASSLWGGGQPQHF. The CDR3 DNA reads as TGTGCCAGCAGTTTATGGGGGGGTGGGCAGCCCCAGCATTTT.

CDR3 sequence reads: CASSYPGQGYEQYF. The CDR3 DNA follows: TGTGCCAGCAGTTACCCAGGACAGGGCTACGAGCAGTACTTC. The V gene is TRBV28, the J gene TRBJ2-7; TRBD1 matches 8 bases. The V and J ends lost 4 bases and 3 bases, in that order; junction bases with no gene match: 5. CDR1 and CDR2 (germline): MDHEN, SYDVKM. The CDR3 sequence is 14 residues long. The whole variable domain, filled in from reference TRBV28 and TRBJ2-7, reads DVKVTQSSRYLVKRTGEKVFLECVQDMDHENMFWYRQDPGLGLRLIYFSYDVKMKEKGDIPEGYSVSREKKERFSLILESASTNQTSMYLCASSYPGQGYEQYFGPGTRLTVT.

This clonotype was recorded only once. The rearrangement uses TRBV12-3 or TRBV12-4 and TRBJ2-1, with TRBD2 identical over 10 bases. The CDR3 extends over 15 amino acids. V trimming: 4 bases; J trimming: 4 bases; junction bases outside the gene matches: 4. CDR3 residues: CASSSGLAEYNEQFF. CDR3 nucleotide sequence: TGTGCCAGCAGTTCCGGACTAGCGGAGTACAATGAGCAGTTCTTC.

J is TRBJ2-1 and V is TRBV20-1; no definite D call. Trimming cost V 1 base and J 2 bases, with 9 bases left between them. The CDR3 is made up of 14 amino acids. Germline CDR1 and CDR2: DFQATT and SNEGSKA (reference sequence). The CDR3 is CSARGLETYNEQFF. The CDR3 DNA reads as TGCAGTGCTAGAGGGCTAGAAACCTACAATGAGCAGTTCTTC.

The chain employs TRBV30 and TRBJ1-1; D gene unclear. Germline V gene data show CDR1 as GTSNPN and CDR2 as SVGIG (reference sequence). Trimming pared 0 bases from V and 1 base from J, leaving 9 bases between. The CDR3 spans 14 residues. The CDR3: CAWSVGWGNTEAFF. CDR3 sequence (DNA): TGTGCCTGGAGTGTCGGGTGGGGGAACACTGAAGCTTTCTTT.

V and J are TRBV20-1 and TRBJ2-1; 7 nucleotides line up with TRBD2. The CDR3 loop spans 16 amino acids. Germline lookup yields CDR1 DFQATT and CDR2 SNEGSKA (reference sequence). Losses at the gene ends were 5 bases for V and 4 bases for J; bases not matched to a gene: 14. CDR3 nucleotides: TGCAGTGCTTTAAGTCGACGGGCTAGCGGTTACAATGAGCAGTTCTTC. It yields the protein CSALSRRASGYNEQFF.

The chain carries TRBV9 and TRBJ2-5, with D perhaps TRBD1 or TRBD2 (5 bases each). The CDR3 runs to 16 residues. V was pared by 3 bases and J by 5 bases, with 20 bases between. The germline gives CDR1 SGDLS, CDR2 YYNGEE. CDR3 DNA sequence: TGTGCCAGCAGCGCTTCCGGGACCGCCATCTGGGAGACCCAGTACTTC. Translating it yields CASSASGTAIWETQYF.

This clonotype was observed a single time. The chain joins TRBV9 to TRBJ1-6, with D maybe TRBD1 (5 bases). This CDR3 comprises 14 residues. Looked up from germline, CDR1 is SGDLS and CDR2 is YYNGEE. Between the trimmed V and J ends, which lost 3 bases and 6 bases, there was a span of 10 bases. The CDR3 nucleotides read TGTGCCAGCAGCGCTCAGGGTGGTAATTCACCCCTCCACTTT. Its translation is CASSAQGGNSPLHF.

The chain is built from TRBV13 and TRBJ2-7; D is unresolved. This CDR3 comprises 12 residues. Trimming took off 5 bases at V and 3 bases at J, with 8 bases between the two ends. Looked up from germline, CDR1 is PRHDT and CDR2 is FYEKMQ (reference sequence). CDR3 bases: TGTGCCAGCAGCCTTCAACGCTACGAGCAGTACTTC. Protein sequence: CASSLQRYEQYF.